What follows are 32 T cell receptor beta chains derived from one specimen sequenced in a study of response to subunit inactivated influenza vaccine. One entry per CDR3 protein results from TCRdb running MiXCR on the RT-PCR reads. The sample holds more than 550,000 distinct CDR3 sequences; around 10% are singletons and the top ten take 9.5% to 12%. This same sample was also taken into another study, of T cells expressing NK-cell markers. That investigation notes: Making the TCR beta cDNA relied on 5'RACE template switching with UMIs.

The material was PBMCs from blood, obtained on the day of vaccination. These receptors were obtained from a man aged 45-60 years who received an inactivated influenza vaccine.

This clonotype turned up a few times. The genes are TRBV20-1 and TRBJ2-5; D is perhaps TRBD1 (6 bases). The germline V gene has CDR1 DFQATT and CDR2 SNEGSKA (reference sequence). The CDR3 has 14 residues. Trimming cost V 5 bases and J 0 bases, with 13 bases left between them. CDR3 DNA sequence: TGCAGTGCTCGTCGAGGGGGTAACCAAGAGACCCAGTACTTC. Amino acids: CSARRGGNQETQYF.

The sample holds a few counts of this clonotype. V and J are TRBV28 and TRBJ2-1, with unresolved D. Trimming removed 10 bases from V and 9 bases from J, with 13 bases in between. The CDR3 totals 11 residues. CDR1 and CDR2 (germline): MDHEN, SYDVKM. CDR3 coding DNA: TGTGCCATCTCTTTGGGCGCTGAGCAGTTCTTC. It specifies CAISLGAEQFF.

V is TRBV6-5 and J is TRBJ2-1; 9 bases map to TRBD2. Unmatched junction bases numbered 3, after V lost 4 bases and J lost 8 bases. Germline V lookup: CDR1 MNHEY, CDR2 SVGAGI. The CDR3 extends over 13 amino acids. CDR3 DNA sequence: TGTGCCAGCAGTTCGGCGGGGGGGCATGAGCAGTTCTTC. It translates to CASSSAGGHEQFF.

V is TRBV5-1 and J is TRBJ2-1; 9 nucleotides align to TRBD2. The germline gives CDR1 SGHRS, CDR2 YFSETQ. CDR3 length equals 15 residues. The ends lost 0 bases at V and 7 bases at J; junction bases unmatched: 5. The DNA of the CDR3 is TGCGCCAGCAGCTTGGGGGTAGCGGGAGTGAATGAGCAGTTCTTC. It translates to CASSLGVAGVNEQFF.

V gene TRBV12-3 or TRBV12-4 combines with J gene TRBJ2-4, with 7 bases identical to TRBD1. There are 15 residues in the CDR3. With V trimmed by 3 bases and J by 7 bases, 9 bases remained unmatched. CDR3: CASSLDGTESNIQYF. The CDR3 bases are TGTGCCAGCAGTTTGGATGGGACAGAAAGTAACATTCAGTACTTC.

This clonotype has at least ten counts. The CDR3, as DNA: TGTGCCAGCGGAACCGGACAGTACGAGCAGTACTTC. Protein product: CASGTGQYEQYF. The gene calls are TRBV12-3 or TRBV12-4 and TRBJ2-7; possible D gene TRBD1, 6 bases. There are 12 residues in the CDR3. V lost 8 bases to trimming and J lost 4 bases, with 12 bases between them.

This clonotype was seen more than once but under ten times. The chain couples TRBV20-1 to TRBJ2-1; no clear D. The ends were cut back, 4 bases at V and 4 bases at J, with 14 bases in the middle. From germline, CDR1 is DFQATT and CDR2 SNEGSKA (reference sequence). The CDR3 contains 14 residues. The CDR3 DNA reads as TGCAGTGCTACCCTAGTAACCTCATACAATGAGCAGTTCTTC. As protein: CSATLVTSYNEQFF.

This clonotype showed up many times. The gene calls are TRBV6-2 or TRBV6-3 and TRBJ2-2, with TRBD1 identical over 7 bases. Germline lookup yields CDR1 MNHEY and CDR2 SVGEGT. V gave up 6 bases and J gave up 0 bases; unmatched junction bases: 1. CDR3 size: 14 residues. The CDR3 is CASRQGTNTGELFF. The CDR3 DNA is TGTGCCAGCAGACAGGGGACGAACACCGGGGAGCTGTTTTTT.

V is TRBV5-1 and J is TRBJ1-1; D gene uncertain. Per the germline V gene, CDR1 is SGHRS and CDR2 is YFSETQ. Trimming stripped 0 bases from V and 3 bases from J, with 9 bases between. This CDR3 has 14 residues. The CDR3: CASSLGNEYTEAFF. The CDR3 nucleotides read TGCGCCAGCAGCTTGGGGAACGAATACACTGAAGCTTTCTTT.

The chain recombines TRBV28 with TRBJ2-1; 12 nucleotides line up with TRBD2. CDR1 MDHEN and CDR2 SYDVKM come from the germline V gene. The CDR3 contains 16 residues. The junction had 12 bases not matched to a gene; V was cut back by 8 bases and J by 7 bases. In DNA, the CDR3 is TGTGCCAGCCACAATCTAGCGGGAGGGCCTGATAATGAGCAGTTCTTC. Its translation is CASHNLAGGPDNEQFF.

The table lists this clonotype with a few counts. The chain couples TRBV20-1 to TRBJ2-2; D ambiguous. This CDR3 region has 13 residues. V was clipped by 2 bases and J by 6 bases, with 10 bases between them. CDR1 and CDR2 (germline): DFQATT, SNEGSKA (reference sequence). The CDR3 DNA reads TGCAGTGCTAGACAGGACCCGCCCGGGGAGCTGTTTTTT. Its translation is CSARQDPPGELFF.

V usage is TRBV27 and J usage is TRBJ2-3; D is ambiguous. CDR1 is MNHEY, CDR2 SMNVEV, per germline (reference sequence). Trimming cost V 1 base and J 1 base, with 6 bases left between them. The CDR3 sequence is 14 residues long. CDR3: CASSLYVGTDTQYF. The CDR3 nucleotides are TGTGCCAGCAGTTTATATGTGGGCACAGATACGCAGTATTTT.

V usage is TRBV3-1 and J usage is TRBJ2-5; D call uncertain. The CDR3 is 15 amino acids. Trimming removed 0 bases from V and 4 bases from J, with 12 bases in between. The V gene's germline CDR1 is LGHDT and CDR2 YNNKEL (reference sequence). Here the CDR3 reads CASSQDGADGETQYF. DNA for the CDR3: TGTGCCAGCAGCCAAGATGGAGCCGACGGAGAGACCCAGTACTTC.

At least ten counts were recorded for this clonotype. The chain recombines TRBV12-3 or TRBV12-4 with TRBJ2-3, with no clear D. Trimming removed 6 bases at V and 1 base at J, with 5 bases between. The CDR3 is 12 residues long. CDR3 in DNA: TGTGCCAGCAGGCAAGGCACAGATACGCAGTATTTT. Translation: CASRQGTDTQYF.

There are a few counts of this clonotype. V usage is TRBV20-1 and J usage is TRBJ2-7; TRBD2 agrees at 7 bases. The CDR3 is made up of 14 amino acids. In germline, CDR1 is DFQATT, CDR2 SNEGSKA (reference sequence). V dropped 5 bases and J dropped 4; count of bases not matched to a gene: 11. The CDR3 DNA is TGCAGTGCTTTCCGGGACTACAAAAAATACGAGCAGTACTTC. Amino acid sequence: CSAFRDYKKYEQYF.

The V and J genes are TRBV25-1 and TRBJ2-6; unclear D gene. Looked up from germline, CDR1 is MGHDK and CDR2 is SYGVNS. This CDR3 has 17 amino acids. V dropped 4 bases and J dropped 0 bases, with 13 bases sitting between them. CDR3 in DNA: TGTGCCAGCAGTGCCCTGAGGCTAGGCTCTGGGGCCAACGTCCTGACTTTC. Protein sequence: CASSALRLGSGANVLTF.

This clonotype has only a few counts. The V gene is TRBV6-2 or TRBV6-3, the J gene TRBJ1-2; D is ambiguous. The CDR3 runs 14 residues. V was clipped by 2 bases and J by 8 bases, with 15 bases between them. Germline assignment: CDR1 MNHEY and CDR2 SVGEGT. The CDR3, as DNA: TGTGCCAGCAGTTACCTCGAGTCAAGGACGGGCTACACCTTC. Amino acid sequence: CASSYLESRTGYTF.

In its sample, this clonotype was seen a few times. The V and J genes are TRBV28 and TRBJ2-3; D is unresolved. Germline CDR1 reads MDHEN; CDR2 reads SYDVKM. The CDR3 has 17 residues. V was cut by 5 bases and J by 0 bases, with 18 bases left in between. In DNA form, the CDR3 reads TGTGCCAGCAGTGGACGTAAAGCGTTACCTAGCACAGATACGCAGTATTTT. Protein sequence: CASSGRKALPSTDTQYF.

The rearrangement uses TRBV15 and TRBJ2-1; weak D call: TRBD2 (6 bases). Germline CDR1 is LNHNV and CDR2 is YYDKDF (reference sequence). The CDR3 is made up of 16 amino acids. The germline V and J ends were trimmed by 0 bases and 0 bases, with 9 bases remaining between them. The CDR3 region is CATSRDRLVSYNEQFF. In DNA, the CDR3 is TGTGCCACCAGCAGAGATAGACTAGTCTCCTACAATGAGCAGTTCTTC.

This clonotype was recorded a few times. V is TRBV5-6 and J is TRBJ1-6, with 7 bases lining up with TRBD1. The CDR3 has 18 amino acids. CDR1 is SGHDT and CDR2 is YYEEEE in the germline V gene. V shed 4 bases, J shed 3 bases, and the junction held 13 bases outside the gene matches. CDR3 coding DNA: TGTGCCAGCAGCCGGGACTCGGACAGGAGCATCTATAATTCACCCCTCCACTTT. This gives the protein CASSRDSDRSIYNSPLHF.

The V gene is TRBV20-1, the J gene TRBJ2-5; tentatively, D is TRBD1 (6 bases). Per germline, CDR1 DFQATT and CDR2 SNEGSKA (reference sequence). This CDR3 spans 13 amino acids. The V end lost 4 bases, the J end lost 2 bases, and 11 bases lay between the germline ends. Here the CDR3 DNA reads TGCAGTGCTATGCGACAGGTTCAAGAGACCCAGTACTTC. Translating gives CSAMRQVQETQYF.

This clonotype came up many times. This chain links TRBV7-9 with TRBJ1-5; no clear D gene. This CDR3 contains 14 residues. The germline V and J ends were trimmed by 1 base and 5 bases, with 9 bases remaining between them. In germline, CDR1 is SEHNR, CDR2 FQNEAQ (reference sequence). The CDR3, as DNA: TGTGCCAGCAGCTTAGGTCCGTCAGATCAGCCCCAGCATTTT. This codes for CASSLGPSDQPQHF.

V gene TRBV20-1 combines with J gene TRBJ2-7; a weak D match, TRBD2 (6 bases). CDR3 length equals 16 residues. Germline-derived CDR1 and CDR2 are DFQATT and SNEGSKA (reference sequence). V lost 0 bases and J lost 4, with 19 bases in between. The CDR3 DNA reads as TGCAGTGCTAGAGATAAAGTTAAGGGACTGCTGTACGAGCAGTACTTC. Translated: CSARDKVKGLLYEQYF.

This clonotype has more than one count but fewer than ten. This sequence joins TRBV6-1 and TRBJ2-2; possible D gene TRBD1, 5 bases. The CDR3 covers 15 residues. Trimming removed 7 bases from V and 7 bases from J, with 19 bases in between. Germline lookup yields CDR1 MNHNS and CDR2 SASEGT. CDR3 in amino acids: CASTQQARLGGELFF. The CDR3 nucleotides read TGTGCCAGCACCCAACAGGCCCGGTTGGGCGGGGAGCTGTTTTTT.

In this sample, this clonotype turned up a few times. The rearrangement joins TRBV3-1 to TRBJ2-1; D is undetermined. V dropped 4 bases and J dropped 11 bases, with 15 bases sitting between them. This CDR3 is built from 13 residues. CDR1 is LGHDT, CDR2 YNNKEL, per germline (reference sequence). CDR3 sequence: CASSLQKGGKQFF. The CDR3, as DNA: TGTGCCAGCAGCCTACAGAAAGGTGGGAAGCAGTTCTTC.

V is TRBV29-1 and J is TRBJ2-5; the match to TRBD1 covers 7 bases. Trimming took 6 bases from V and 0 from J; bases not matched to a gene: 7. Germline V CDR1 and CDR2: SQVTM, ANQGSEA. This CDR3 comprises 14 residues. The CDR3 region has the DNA TGCAGCGTGCCGACAGGGTGGTACCAAGAGACCCAGTACTTC. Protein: CSVPTGWYQETQYF.

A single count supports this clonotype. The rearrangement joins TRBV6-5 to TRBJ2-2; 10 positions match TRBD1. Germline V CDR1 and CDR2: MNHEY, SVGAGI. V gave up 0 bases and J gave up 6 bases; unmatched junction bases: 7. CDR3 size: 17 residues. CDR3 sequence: CASSYSTGGRQAGELFF. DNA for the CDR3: TGTGCCAGCAGTTACTCGACAGGGGGCCGACAGGCCGGGGAGCTGTTTTTT.

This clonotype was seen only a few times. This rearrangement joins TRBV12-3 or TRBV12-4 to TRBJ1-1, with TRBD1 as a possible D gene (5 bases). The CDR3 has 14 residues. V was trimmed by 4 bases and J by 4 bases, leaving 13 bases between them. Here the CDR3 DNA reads TGTGCCAGCAGTTCAGGGACGAGGAGCACTGAAGCTTTCTTT. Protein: CASSSGTRSTEAFF.

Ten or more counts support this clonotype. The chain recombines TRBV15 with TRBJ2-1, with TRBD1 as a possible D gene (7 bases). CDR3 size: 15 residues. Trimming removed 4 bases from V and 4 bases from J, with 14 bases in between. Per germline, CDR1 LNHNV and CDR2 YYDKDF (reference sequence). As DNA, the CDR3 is TGTGCCACCAGCACAGGGGGGTTTCGGTACAATGAGCAGTTCTTC. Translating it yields CATSTGGFRYNEQFF.

The CDR3, as DNA: TGTGCCAGCAGCTTGGCTCGGGGCCAGTGGGTCTACGAGCAGTACTTC. It translates to CASSLARGQWVYEQYF. The chain is built from TRBV5-6 and TRBJ2-7; either TRBD1 or TRBD2 may supply D (5 bases each). V was cut by 0 bases and J by 3 bases, with 16 bases left in between. Germline loops: CDR1 SGHDT, CDR2 YYEEEE. CDR3 length: 16 amino acids. Variable domain in full (rest from reference TRBV5-6 and TRBJ2-7): DAGVTQSPTHLIKTRGQQVTLRCSPKSGHDTVSWYQQALGQGPQFIFQYYEEEERQRGNFPDRFSGHQFPNYSSELNVNALLLGDSALYLCASSLARGQWVYEQYFGPGTRLTVT.

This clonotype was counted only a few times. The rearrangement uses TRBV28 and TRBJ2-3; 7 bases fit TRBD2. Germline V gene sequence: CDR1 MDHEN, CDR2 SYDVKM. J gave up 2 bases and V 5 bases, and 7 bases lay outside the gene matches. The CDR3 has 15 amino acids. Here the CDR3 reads CASSLGGSVTDTQYF. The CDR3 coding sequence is TGTGCCAGCAGTCTGGGGGGGTCCGTCACAGATACGCAGTATTTT.

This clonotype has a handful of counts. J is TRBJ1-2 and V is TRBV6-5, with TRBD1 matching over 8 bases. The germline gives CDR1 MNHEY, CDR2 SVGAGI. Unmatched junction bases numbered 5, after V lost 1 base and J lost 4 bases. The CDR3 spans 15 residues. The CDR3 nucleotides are TGTGCCAGCAGTTACTTGCAGGGGGCATTCTATGGCTACACCTTC. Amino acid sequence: CASSYLQGAFYGYTF.